The rows below give T cell receptor beta chains drawn from one sample of a study of blood T cell repertoires in COVID-19. The table came from immunoSEQ multiplex PCR; TCRdb's copy has only in-frame clones and leaves some out. This table has a few hundred thousand clones, 80% appearing once. The specimen was PBMCs or T cells enriched from blood (not recorded which). The receptors come from a middle-aged woman with acute COVID-19. Both conserved end residues are part of each CDR3. A D gene is named only where the DNA matches it firmly. Clone size is given for some rows only: seen once, a few or many times, or a class if the clone is expanded.

j_gene,v_gene,abundance,d_gene,CDR3nt,CDR3aa
TRBJ2-1,TRBV3-1/TRBV3-2,NA,TRBD1,TGTGCCAGCAGCCAAGGACAGGGGCTCGGGAATGAGCAGTTCTTC,CASSQGQGLGNEQFF
TRBJ1-1,TRBV11-3,few,TRBD1,TGTGCCAGCAGCTTAGAAACAGGGGGCGCGAGAACTGAAGCTTTCTTT,CASSLETGGARTEAFF
TRBJ2-2,TRBV3-1/TRBV3-2,NA,NA,TGTGCCAGCAGCCAGGGGCGGACGAACACCGGGGAGCTGTTTTTT,CASSQGRTNTGELFF
TRBJ1-1,TRBV29-1,once,NA,TGCAGCGTTGAAGATCGGGCAGGGGCGAACACTGAAGCTTTCTTT,CSVEDRAGANTEAFF
TRBJ2-1,TRBV5-1,NA,TRBD1,TGCGCCAGCAGCGAGAATAGACGAGGGACAGGAGAGCAGTTCTTC,CASSENRRGTGEQFF
TRBJ2-7,TRBV13,few,NA,TGTGCCAGCAGGTCGACAGGAAGCTCCTACGAGCAGTACTTC,CASRSTGSSYEQYF
TRBJ1-1,TRBV7-6,NA,NA,TGTGCCAGCACCTTGCAGACAGCGAACACTGAAGCTTTCTTT,CASTLQTANTEAFF
TRBJ2-7,TRBV27,NA,TRBD2,TGTGCCAGCAGTTTCGGGGGGGTTCATAGGCCAACCTACGAGCAGTACTTC,CASSFGGVHRPTYEQYF
TRBJ1-2,TRBV27,NA,NA,TGTGCCAGCAGTTTTTTTCCAGGGGCCGATGGCTACACCTTC,CASSFFPGADGYTF
TRBJ2-3,TRBV4-3,NA,NA,TGCGCCAGCAGCCAAGGGCTTCAAACAGATACGCAGTATTTT,CASSQGLQTDTQYF
TRBJ1-6,TRBV3-1/TRBV3-2,NA,NA,TGTGCCAGCAGGCTCGGGGGGAGAGATTCACCCCTCCACTTT,CASRLGGRDSPLHF
TRBJ1-6,TRBV5-4,NA,TRBD1,TGTGCCAGCAGCACGGACAGGGCCTATAATTCACCCCTCCACTTT,CASSTDRAYNSPLHF
TRBJ2-5,TRBV25-1,NA,NA,TGTGCCAGCGGTGGGACATCTTCAGAGACCCAGTACTTC,CASGGTSSETQYF
TRBJ2-7,TRBV19,NA,TRBD2,TGTGCCAGTAGTATACGGGAGACTAGCGGGGACTACGAGCAGTACTTC,CASSIRETSGDYEQYF